The following is a T cell receptor (beta chain) sequence with its context. TCRdb processed the 5' RACE reads again and assigns one entry to each CDR3 protein, with no DNA. The sample's table shows about 210,000 distinct CDR3 sequences. This entry is derived from a study of monozygotic twins with inflammatory bowel disease. This CDR3 comprises 17 residues. CDR1 and CDR2 from the germline V gene are SGHRS and YFSETQ. This clonotype originated in a human donor with ulcerative colitis or Crohn's disease, or a healthy co-twin of an affected twin (not recorded which). This sequence joins TRBV5-1 and TRBJ2-6. Specimen: blood. The CDR3 sequence is CASSFGSPYSGANVLTF. Drawing the rest from reference TRBV5-1 and TRBJ2-6, the complete variable domain is KAGVTQTPRYLIKTRGQQVTLSCSPISGHRSVSWYQQTPGQGLQFLFEYFSETQRNKGNFPGRFSGRQFSNSRSEMNVSTLELGDSALYLCASSFGSPYSGANVLTFGAGSRLTVL.